This T cell receptor (beta chain) originates from a study of T cell responses to AZD1222 COVID-19 vaccine. Study-level background: Second-dose intervals near 4 or 12 weeks were combined. Study-wide results and limits: Clonal diversity may have been underestimated in mostly white British donors. The study identified only a handful of AZD1222 recipients as seropositive at baseline. Nearly half of unique spike-specific TCRs reportedly avoided B.1.351 and B.1.1.7 mutated regions.

A word on this clone: No antigen is known for it.

Profiling relied on immunoSEQ multiplex PCR, and the TCRdb table lists in-frame clones only, not all of them. The repertoire holds around 50,000 clones, with about 86% as singletons. This CDR3 is built from 15 residues. The V end lost 3 bases, the J end lost 0 bases, and 11 bases lay between the germline ends. CDR1 is KGHSH, CDR2 LQKENI, per germline. The V and J genes are TRBV18 and TRBJ2-5, with TRBD2 as a possible D gene (5 bases). The TCR comes from an adult in good health. The sample here was peripheral blood, taken on day 0 of AZD1222 vaccination. Here the CDR3 DNA reads TGTGCCAGCTCACCCCTCTCGGGGTACCAAGAGACCCAGTACTTC. Its translation: CASSPLSGYQETQYF. The entire variable domain, with the rest obtained from reference TRBV18 and TRBJ2-5, is as follows: NAGVMQNPRHLVRRRGQEARLRCSPMKGHSHVYWYRQLPEEGLKFMVYLQKENIIDESGMPKERFSAEFPKEGPSILRIQQVVRGDSAAYFCASSPLSGYQETQYFGPGTRLLVL.